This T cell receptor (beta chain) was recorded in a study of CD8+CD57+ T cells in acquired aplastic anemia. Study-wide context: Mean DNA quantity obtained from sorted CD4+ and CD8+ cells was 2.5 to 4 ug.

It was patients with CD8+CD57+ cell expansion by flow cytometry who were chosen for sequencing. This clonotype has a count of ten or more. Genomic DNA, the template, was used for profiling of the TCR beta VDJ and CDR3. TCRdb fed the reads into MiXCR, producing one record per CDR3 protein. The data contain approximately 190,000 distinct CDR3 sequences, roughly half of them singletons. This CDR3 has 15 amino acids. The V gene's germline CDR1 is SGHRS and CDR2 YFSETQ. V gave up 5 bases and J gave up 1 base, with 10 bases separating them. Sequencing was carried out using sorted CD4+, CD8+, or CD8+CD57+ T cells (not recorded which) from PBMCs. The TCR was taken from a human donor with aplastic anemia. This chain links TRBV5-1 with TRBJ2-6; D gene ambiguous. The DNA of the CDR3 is TGCGCCAGCAGTCCTAGTCTGTCTGGGGCCAACGTCCTGACTTTC. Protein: CASSPSLSGANVLTF.